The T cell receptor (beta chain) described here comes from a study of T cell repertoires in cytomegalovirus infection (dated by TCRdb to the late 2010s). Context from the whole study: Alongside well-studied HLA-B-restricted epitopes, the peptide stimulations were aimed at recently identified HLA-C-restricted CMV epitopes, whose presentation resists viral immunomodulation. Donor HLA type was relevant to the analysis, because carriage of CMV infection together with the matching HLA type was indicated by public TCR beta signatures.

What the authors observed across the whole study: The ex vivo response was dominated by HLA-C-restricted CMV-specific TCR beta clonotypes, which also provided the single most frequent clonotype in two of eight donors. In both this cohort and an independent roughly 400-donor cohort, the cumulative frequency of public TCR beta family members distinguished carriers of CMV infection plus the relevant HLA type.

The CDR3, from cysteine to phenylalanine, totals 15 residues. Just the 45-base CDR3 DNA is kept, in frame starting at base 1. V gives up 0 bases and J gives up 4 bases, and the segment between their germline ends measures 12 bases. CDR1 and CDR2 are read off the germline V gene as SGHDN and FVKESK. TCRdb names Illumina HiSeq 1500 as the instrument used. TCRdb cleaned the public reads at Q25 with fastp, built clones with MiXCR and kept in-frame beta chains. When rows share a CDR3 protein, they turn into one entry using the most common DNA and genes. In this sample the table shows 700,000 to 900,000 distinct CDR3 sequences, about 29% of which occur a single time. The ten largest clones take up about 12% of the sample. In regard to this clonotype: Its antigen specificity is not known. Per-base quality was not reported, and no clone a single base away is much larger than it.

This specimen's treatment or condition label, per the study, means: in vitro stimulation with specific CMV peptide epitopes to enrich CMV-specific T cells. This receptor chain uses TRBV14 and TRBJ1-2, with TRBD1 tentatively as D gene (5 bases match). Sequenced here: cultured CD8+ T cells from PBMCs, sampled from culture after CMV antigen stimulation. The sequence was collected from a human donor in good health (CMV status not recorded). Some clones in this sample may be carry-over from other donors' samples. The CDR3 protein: CASSQDSGTIYGYTF. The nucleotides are TGTGCCAGCAGCCAAGATAGCGGGACTATCTATGGCTACACCTTC. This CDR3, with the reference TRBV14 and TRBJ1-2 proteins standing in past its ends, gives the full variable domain EAGVTQFPSHSVIEKGQTVTLRCDPISGHDNLYWYRRVMGKEIKFLLHFVKESKQDESGMPNNRFLAERTGGTYSTLKVQPAELEDSGVYFCASSQDSGTIYGYTFGSGTRLTVV.